Sequencing of this T cell receptor (beta chain) was carried out in a study of blood T cell repertoires in COVID-19. Participant ages covered about 18 to 95 years across approximately 25 US areas. How the authors handled the data: Researchers report that nucleated cell counts were estimated from reference gene primer amplification. Method: immunoSEQ multiplex PCR; TCRdb's copy keeps in-frame clones and lacks some. The V and J calls and the clone size are those of that table, but D and trimming were determined from the DNA. Of about 160,000 clones listed, roughly 80% were seen once; the top ten hold about 5%. The CDR3 totals 14 residues. CDR1 and CDR2 (germline): KGHDR, SFDVKD. V was clipped by 12 bases and J by 3 bases; unmatched bases: 10.

Sequenced: PBMCs or T cells enriched from blood (not recorded which). This TCR came from a woman in her forties with acute COVID-19. This chain uses TRBV24-1 with TRBJ1-2, with 9 positions matching TRBD1. The CDR3 nucleotides are TGTGCCTGCCGCCTCGGGACAGGGTACTATGGCTACACCTTC. This translates into CACRLGTGYYGYTF.